The rows below give T cell receptor beta chains drawn from one sample of a study of blood T cell repertoires in COVID-19. TCRdb's copy holds only in-frame clones and misses some; the assay was immunoSEQ multiplex PCR. Here the sample spans around 110,000 clones, 84% being singletons. Sequencing input: PBMCs or T cells enriched from blood (not recorded which). These receptors all come from a woman in her thirties who had recovered from COVID-19. Each CDR3 is given with its conserved first and last residue. The order of the fields is D gene, J gene, V gene, CDR3 DNA, CDR3 protein. A D gene is named only where the DNA matches it firmly.

D: NA
J: TRBJ1-5
V: TRBV2
DNA: TGTGCCAGCAGTGCTTCTAATAGCAATCAGCCCCAGCATTTT
CDR3: CASSASNSNQPQHF

D: NA
J: TRBJ1-2
V: TRBV7-3
DNA: TGTGCCAGCAGCGACACAGGAGCTAACTATGGCTACACCTTC
CDR3: CASSDTGANYGYTF

D: NA
J: TRBJ2-7
V: TRBV27
DNA: TGTGCCAGCAGTCCCAACCGGGACTCCTACGAGCAGTACTTC
CDR3: CASSPNRDSYEQYF

D: NA
J: TRBJ2-6
V: TRBV6-4
DNA: TGTGCCAGCCGCGCAGACATCTCTGGGGCCAACGTCCTGACTTTC
CDR3: CASRADISGANVLTF

D: NA
J: TRBJ2-2
V: TRBV3-1/TRBV3-2
DNA: TGTGCCAGCAGCCCTCTGCAGTCCACCGGGGAGCTGTTTTTT
CDR3: CASSPLQSTGELFF

D: TRBD1
J: TRBJ1-2
V: TRBV6-1
DNA: TGTGCCAGCAGGGGACAGGGCGGTGGCTACACCTTC
CDR3: CASRGQGGGYTF

D: NA
J: TRBJ2-5
V: TRBV29-1
DNA: TGCAGCGTTGTAACTGGTGAGGAGACCCAGTACTTC
CDR3: CSVVTGEETQYF

D: NA
J: TRBJ2-3
V: TRBV14
DNA: TGTGCCAGCAGACAGGGCGCGGCAGATACGCAGTATTTT
CDR3: CASRQGAADTQYF

D: TRBD1
J: TRBJ1-5
V: TRBV30
DNA: TGTGCCTGGAGTGGGGACAGAAATCAGCCCCAGCATTTT
CDR3: CAWSGDRNQPQHF

D: TRBD2
J: TRBJ2-1
V: TRBV4-1
DNA: TGCGCCAGCAGGCCGCTAGCGGGAGGGATCGGGCAGTTCTTC
CDR3: CASRPLAGGIGQFF

D: NA
J: TRBJ2-5
V: TRBV5-1
DNA: TGCGCCAGCAGGTTTGGGCTAAGGGAGACCCAGTACTTC
CDR3: CASRFGLRETQYF

D: NA
J: TRBJ2-2
V: TRBV9
DNA: TGTGCCAGCAGCCTCCCGGGCGGGACTAACACCGGGGAGCTGTTTTTT
CDR3: CASSLPGGTNTGELFF

D: NA
J: TRBJ2-3
V: TRBV4-2
DNA: TGTGCCAGCAGCCAAGATTCCGCAGATACGCAGTATTTT
CDR3: CASSQDSADTQYF